The sequence of this TCR beta chain was determined in a study of blood T cell repertoires in COVID-19. Overall study: Some COVID-19 samples were acute and others convalescent; all came from the United States, Italy and Spain. In each case, the material was cDNA or gDNA derived from T cells, B-cell-depleted T cells, or PBMCs.

With 1 base removed from V and 4 bases from J, the gap between germline ends came to 11 bases. The CDR3 runs to 15 residues. Germline CDR1 is SGHNT and CDR2 is YENEEA. Assay: immunoSEQ multiplex PCR; the TCRdb copy retains only in-frame clones and omits some. The sample consists of about 160,000 clones, around 87% of them appearing once. This chain joins TRBV11-3 and TRBJ1-3; TRBD1 might be the D (6 bases). The sample comprised peripheral blood. The clonotype originates from a man aged 55 to 70 with COVID-19, enrolled during active disease. CDR3 amino acids: CASSLVQGPGNTIYF. The CDR3, as DNA: TGTGCCAGCAGCTTAGTACAGGGCCCGGGAAACACCATATATTTT.